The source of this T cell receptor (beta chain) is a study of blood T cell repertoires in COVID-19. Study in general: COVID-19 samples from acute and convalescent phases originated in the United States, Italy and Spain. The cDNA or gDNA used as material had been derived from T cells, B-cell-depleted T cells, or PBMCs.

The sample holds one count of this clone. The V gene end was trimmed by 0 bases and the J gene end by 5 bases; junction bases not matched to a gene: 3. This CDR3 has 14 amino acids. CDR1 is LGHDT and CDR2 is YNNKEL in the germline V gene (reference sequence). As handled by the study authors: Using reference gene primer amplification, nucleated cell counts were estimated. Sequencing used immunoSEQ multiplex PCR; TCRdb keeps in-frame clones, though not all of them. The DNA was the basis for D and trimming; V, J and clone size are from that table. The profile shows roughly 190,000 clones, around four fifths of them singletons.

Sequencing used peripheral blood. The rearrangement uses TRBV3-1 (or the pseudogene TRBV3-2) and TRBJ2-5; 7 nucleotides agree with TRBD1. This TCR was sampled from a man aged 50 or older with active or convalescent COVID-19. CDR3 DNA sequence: TGTGCCAGCAGCCAAGAACACAGGGGCGAGACCCAGTACTTC. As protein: CASSQEHRGETQYF.